A single sample is the source of the 21 T cell receptor beta chains below, sequenced in a study of T cells expressing NK-cell markers. TCRdb reprocessed the 5' RACE reads and reports one entry per CDR3 protein, with no DNA. The sample table sets out 250,000 to 300,000 distinct CDR3 sequences. Sequenced material: blood T cells: a sorted CD56 or NKG2C T cell subset, CD4+ or CD8+ T cells, or bulk PBMC T cells (not recorded which). These receptors were obtained from a woman aged 18 to 75 in good health.

V gene TRBV5-5 combines with J gene TRBJ2-1; TCRdb proposes TRBD2, but this gene call is untestable without DNA. The CDR3 has 17 residues. Germline loops: CDR1 SGHKS, CDR2 YYEKEE (reference sequence). CDR3 sequence reads: CASSGGLAVIGSNEQFF.

This chain uses TRBV7-2 with TRBJ2-3. The CDR3 is 14 residues long. The germline gives CDR1 SGHTA, CDR2 FQGNSA. CDR3 protein: CASILAGVTDTQYF. Complete variable domain (other parts from reference TRBV7-2 and TRBJ2-3): GAGVSQSPSNKVTEKGKDVELRCDPISGHTALYWYRQSLGQGLEFLIYFQGNSAPDKSGLPSDRFSAERTGGSVSTLTIQRTQQEDSAVYLCASILAGVTDTQYFGPGTRLTVL.

The rearrangement joins TRBV6-2 or TRBV6-3 to TRBJ2-5; checking the TCRdb D call of TRBD2 is not possible without DNA. The germline V gene encodes CDR1 MNHEY and CDR2 SVGEGT. The CDR3 has 15 residues. The CDR3 spells CASSPILGGRETQYF.

The chain is built from TRBV6-5 and TRBJ2-2. Germline V lookup: CDR1 MNHEY, CDR2 SVGAGI. The CDR3 is 14 residues long. This CDR3 reads CASSYSTNTGELFF.

This rearrangement joins TRBV29-1 to TRBJ2-3; the D gene TCRdb calls, TRBD2, cannot be checked with no DNA. The length of the CDR3 is 13 residues. CDR1 is SQVTM, CDR2 ANQGSEA, per germline. CDR3 protein: CSVDGRGTDTQYF.

This sequence joins TRBV7-9 and TRBJ2-3; checking the TCRdb D call of TRBD1 is not possible without DNA. The germline V gene encodes CDR1 SEHNR and CDR2 FQNEAQ (reference sequence). The length of the CDR3 is 17 residues. The CDR3: CASSLIDRGSVSDTQYF.

J is TRBJ1-4 and V is TRBV3-1. This CDR3 spans 11 amino acids. The germline gives CDR1 LGHDT, CDR2 YNNKEL (reference sequence). The CDR3 is CASSQGQACFF.

The V and J genes are TRBV12-3 or TRBV12-4 and TRBJ1-4; lacking DNA, the TRBD1 call made by TCRdb goes unchecked. The CDR3 covers 15 residues. CDR3: CASSLGGGPNEKLFF.

This CDR3 reads CSARDRVDRPYNEQFF. V is TRBV20-1 and J is TRBJ2-1. CDR3 length: 16 amino acids. Germline V gives CDR1 DFQATT, CDR2 SNEGSKA (reference sequence).

The chain recombines TRBV29-1 with TRBJ2-3; the TRBD1 assignment by TCRdb is unverifiable without DNA. This CDR3 has 14 residues. Per the germline V gene, CDR1 is SQVTM and CDR2 is ANQGSEA. The chain's CDR3 is CSVAGTGSTDTQYF.

The chain joins TRBV20-1 to TRBJ2-7; without DNA, the TCRdb call of TRBD1 cannot be checked. The CDR3 consists of 12 residues. CDR1 and CDR2 from the germline V gene are DFQATT and SNEGSKA (reference sequence). CDR3: CSATSQGHEQYF.

The chain uses TRBV7-2 and TRBJ2-2; lacking DNA, the TRBD1 call made by TCRdb goes unchecked. The CDR3 totals 13 residues. Germline CDR1 is SGHTA and CDR2 is FQGNSA. CDR3 residues: CASSSYRPGELFF. Looking up the rest from reference TRBV7-2 and TRBJ2-2 gives the full variable domain: GAGVSQSPSNKVTEKGKDVELRCDPISGHTALYWYRQSLGQGLEFLIYFQGNSAPDKSGLPSDRFSAERTGGSVSTLTIQRTQQEDSAVYLCASSSYRPGELFFGEGSRLTVL.

This chain connects TRBV7-9 to TRBJ2-2; TCRdb indicates TRBD1, and absent DNA this call remains unverified. Germline V gene data show CDR1 as SEHNR and CDR2 as FQNEAQ (reference sequence). This CDR3 is 17 amino acids long. CDR3 sequence reads: CASSIFQTGANTGELFF.

This chain links TRBV20-1 with TRBJ2-3; with no DNA, the TCRdb D assignment of TRBD1 cannot be verified. Per the germline V gene, CDR1 is DFQATT and CDR2 is SNEGSKA (reference sequence). The CDR3 covers 18 residues. The CDR3 loop reads CSARDGFQGLIRADTQYF.

CDR3 in amino acids: CASSPALGNEKLFF. V usage is TRBV7-6 and J usage is TRBJ1-4. The CDR3 runs to 14 residues. Germline assignment: CDR1 SGHVS and CDR2 FNYEAQ.

This rearrangement joins TRBV7-9 to TRBJ1-1; without DNA, the TCRdb call of TRBD1 cannot be checked. The CDR3 totals 16 residues. Per germline, CDR1 SEHNR and CDR2 FQNEAQ (reference sequence). Here the CDR3 reads CASSALRGNLNTEAFF.

The chain couples TRBV7-3 to TRBJ2-5; TCRdb reports TRBD2, a call that lacks DNA to check it against. The CDR3 has 16 residues. CDR1 and CDR2 (germline): SGHTA, FQGTGA. CDR3 residues: CASSFGGGGYQETQYF.

This chain uses TRBV11-2 with TRBJ2-3; the TCRdb D gene call, TRBD2, has no DNA to confirm it. This CDR3 has 16 amino acids. Germline values: CDR1 SGHAT, CDR2 FQNNGV. The CDR3 protein is CASSLGSLVSTDTQYF.

The chain carries TRBV6-2 or TRBV6-3 and TRBJ2-7. The CDR3 spans 14 residues. Looked up from germline, CDR1 is MNHEY and CDR2 is SVGEGT. This CDR3 is CASSYSIPSYEQYF.

This chain uses TRBV12-3 or TRBV12-4 with TRBJ2-1; the TCRdb call, TRBD1, lacks DNA for checking. The CDR3 loop spans 15 amino acids. This chain's CDR3 is CASCQAGATTYEQFF.

This chain connects TRBV5-1 to TRBJ1-6; TCRdb's D gene call, TRBD1, goes unchecked for lack of DNA. This CDR3 comprises 14 residues. Germline CDR1 reads SGHRS; CDR2 reads YFSETQ. CDR3 in amino acids: CASSPTGGNSPLHF.